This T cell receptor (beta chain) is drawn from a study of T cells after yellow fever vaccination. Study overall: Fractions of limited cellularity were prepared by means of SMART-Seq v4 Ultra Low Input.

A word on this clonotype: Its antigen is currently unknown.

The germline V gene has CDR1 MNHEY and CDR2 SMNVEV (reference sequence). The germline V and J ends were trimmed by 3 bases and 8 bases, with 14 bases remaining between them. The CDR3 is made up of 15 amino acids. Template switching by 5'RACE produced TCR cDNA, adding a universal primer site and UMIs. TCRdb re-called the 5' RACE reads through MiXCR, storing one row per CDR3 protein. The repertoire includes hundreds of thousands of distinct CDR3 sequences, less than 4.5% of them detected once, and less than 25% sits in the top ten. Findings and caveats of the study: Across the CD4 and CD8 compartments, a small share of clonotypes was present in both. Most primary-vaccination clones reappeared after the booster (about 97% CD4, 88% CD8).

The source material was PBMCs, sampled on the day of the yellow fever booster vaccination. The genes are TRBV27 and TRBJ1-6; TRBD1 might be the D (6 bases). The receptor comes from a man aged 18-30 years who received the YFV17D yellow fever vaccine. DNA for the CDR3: TGTGCCAGCAGTTTCTCCAGGGGCGTGTATTCACCCCTCCACTTT. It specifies CASSFSRGVYSPLHF.